This T cell receptor beta chain was sequenced for a study of identifying expanded T cells in peripheral blood. This CDR3 has 14 residues. In germline, CDR1 is MNHNY, CDR2 SVGAGI (reference sequence). V gave up 10 bases and J gave up 0 bases, with 16 bases separating them. The study, taken as a whole, reports: Approximately 1.2 clones differed between technical replicates, versus roughly 16 and 20 over time. Two-week clone count variance significantly increased as total template count grew.

In regard to this clone: No antigen is known for it.

Healthy donors had no documented immune events, such as infections, while sampled. Some clones are missing from TCRdb's copy, which holds only in-frame ones; the method was immunoSEQ multiplex PCR. This sample has about 50,000 clones; around 86% occur once, and the top ten carry over 15%. The chain employs TRBV6-6 and TRBJ2-7, with D possibly TRBD1 on 6 matching bases. The receptor comes from a person aged 18-70 years in good health. The sample consisted of blood. The CDR3 region is CATVGTHDSYEQYV. The CDR3 nucleotides read TGTGCCACCGTCGGGACACACGACTCCTACGAGCAGTACGTC.